Following are 28 T cell receptor beta chains from one sample sequenced in a study of vaccination and CD4 T cells after COVID-19. Scientists ran DNA taken from cultured CD4+ T cells through the Oncomine TCR Beta short-read assay for sequencing. Extraction of genomic DNA was performed on cultured CD4+ T cells. TCRdb reanalysed the PCR reads using MiXCR and keeps one entry per CDR3 protein. This repertoire shows around 10,000 distinct CDR3 sequences, about 34% found once; its top ten account for about 20%. The treatment was: roughly ten-day PBMC culture with coronavirus spike peptide pools or control peptides (ViraFEST assay). CD4+ T cells of the unexposed donor were collected before the COVID-19 pandemic (2011-2018). Their antigens remain unidentified. Source material: CD4+ T cells from blood, cultured in vitro. The receptors stem from a human donor in good health.

The rearrangement joins TRBV20-1 to TRBJ1-2; D ambiguous. The CDR3 is 12 amino acids. In germline, CDR1 is DFQATT, CDR2 SNEGSKA (reference sequence). Trimming removed 3 bases from V and 6 bases from J, with 11 bases in between. In nucleotides, the CDR3 is TGCAGTGCTAGTCCGGGTGGTGATGGCTACACCTTC. Protein product: CSASPGGDGYTF.

By sample fraction, this clonotype is medium-sized. The CDR3 DNA reads TGCAGTGCTAGAGGACAGGGTAATTCACCCCTCCACTTT. It translates to CSARGQGNSPLHF. The V gene is TRBV20-1, the J gene TRBJ1-6; TRBD1 matches at 7 bases. Germline V CDR1 and CDR2: DFQATT, SNEGSKA (reference sequence). Trimming at V came to 1 base and at J to 6 bases, leaving 0 bases not matched to a gene. The CDR3 loop spans 13 amino acids.

Written as DNA, the CDR3 is TGTGCCACCAGTGATCCTCCGGGACAGGGGCTAGGTGAGCAGTTCTTC. This codes for CATSDPPGQGLGEQFF. The chain carries TRBV24-1 and TRBJ2-1; 10 bases match TRBD1. The CDR3 covers 16 residues. V trimming: 3 bases; J trimming: 9 bases; junction bases outside the gene matches: 10. The germline CDR1 and CDR2 sequences are KGHDR and SFDVKD.

This clonotype has just a few counts. This rearrangement joins TRBV5-6 to TRBJ1-2, with TRBD1 matching over 8 bases. Trimming cost V 0 bases and J 7 bases; bases outside gene matches: 2. The CDR3 loop spans 13 amino acids. CDR1 is SGHDT and CDR2 is YYEEEE in the germline V gene. The DNA of the CDR3 is TGTGCCAGCAGCTTGGGAACAGGGGGTGGCTACACCTTC. It translates to CASSLGTGGGYTF. The whole variable domain, filled in from reference TRBV5-6 and TRBJ1-2, reads DAGVTQSPTHLIKTRGQQVTLRCSPKSGHDTVSWYQQALGQGPQFIFQYYEEEERQRGNFPDRFSGHQFPNYSSELNVNALLLGDSALYLCASSLGTGGGYTFGSGTRLTVV.

The CDR3 DNA is TGTGCCACCAGCAGAGCAGTTGGACAGGGAGGCAATGAGCAGTTCTTC. The encoded protein is CATSRAVGQGGNEQFF. The V call is TRBV15, the J call TRBJ2-1; 8 nucleotides match TRBD1. In germline, CDR1 is LNHNV, CDR2 YYDKDF (reference sequence). The CDR3 is 16 residues long. V lost 1 base to trimming and J lost 6 bases; unmatched junction nucleotides: 8.

The CDR3 loop reads CASSETRGEQETQYF. The DNA for the CDR3 is TGTGCCAGCAGTGAAACTAGGGGGGAACAAGAGACCCAGTACTTC. This sequence joins TRBV2 and TRBJ2-5, with D perhaps given as TRBD1 or TRBD2 (6 bases each). The CDR3 contains 15 residues. The germline V gene encodes CDR1 SNHLY and CDR2 FYNNEI. Trimming removed 2 bases at V and 2 bases at J, with 12 bases between. Looking up the rest from reference TRBV2 and TRBJ2-5 gives the full variable domain: EPEVTQTPSHQVTQMGQEVILRCVPISNHLYFYWYRQILGQKVEFLVSFYNNEISEKSEIFDDQFSVERPDGSNFTLKIRSTKLEDSAMYFCASSETRGEQETQYFGPGTRLLVL.

V gene TRBV7-8 combines with J gene TRBJ2-2, with 9 bases identical to TRBD2. Per the germline V gene, CDR1 is SGHVS and CDR2 is FQNEAQ. V gave up 6 bases and J gave up 6 bases; unmatched junction bases: 11. This CDR3 contains 16 residues. The CDR3 coding sequence is TGTGCCAGCAGAGGGGGGCGGGAGGGCTTTGCCGGGGAGCTGTTTTTT. This sequence encodes CASRGGREGFAGELFF.

This clonotype has more than one count but fewer than ten. The chain joins TRBV19 to TRBJ1-5, with 10 bases that match TRBD1. V lost 3 bases, J lost 6 bases, and 8 bases stayed unmatched. The CDR3 runs 16 residues. Germline assignment: CDR1 LNHDA and CDR2 SQIVND (reference sequence). The CDR3 DNA is TGTGCCAGTAGTATTGTCACCGGGACAGGGGTTCAGCCCCAGCATTTT. Translating it yields CASSIVTGTGVQPQHF.

The chain is built from TRBV12-5 and TRBJ2-5, with TRBD2 identical over 10 bases. With 6 bases clipped from V and 2 bases from J, the junction kept 9 bases outside the gene matches. The CDR3 length is 16 residues. CDR1 and CDR2 from the germline V gene are LGHNT and FRNRAP. The CDR3, as DNA: TGTGCTAGTGGACCGGGGGCTAGCGGGGGTCAAGAGACCCAGTACTTC. Protein: CASGPGASGGQETQYF.

This clonotype was counted a few times. V and J are TRBV28 and TRBJ2-7; D is perhaps TRBD2 (6 bases). Trimming shortened V by 7 bases and J by 4 bases, and 20 bases separated the two germline ends. CDR1 MDHEN and CDR2 SYDVKM come from the germline V gene. CDR3 length: 15 residues. The chain's CDR3 is CASMRTARRGYEQYF. In DNA, the CDR3 is TGTGCCAGCATGAGGACCGCTCGGAGGGGTTACGAGCAGTACTTC. Variable domain in full (rest from reference TRBV28 and TRBJ2-7): DVKVTQSSRYLVKRTGEKVFLECVQDMDHENMFWYRQDPGLGLRLIYFSYDVKMKEKGDIPEGYSVSREKKERFSLILESASTNQTSMYLCASMRTARRGYEQYFGPGTRLTVT.

The genes are TRBV29-1 and TRBJ2-7, with TRBD1 matching 7 bases. The CDR3 is 12 residues long. After removal of 8 bases from V and 4 bases from J, the junction contained 8 bases not matched to a gene. Germline V CDR1 and CDR2: SQVTM, ANQGSEA. The CDR3: CSIRDSDYEQYF. CDR3 DNA sequence: TGCAGCATCCGGGACAGCGATTACGAGCAGTACTTC.

The table lists this clonotype with a count of one. A read error may account for a junction end that differs from germline. J is TRBJ2-5 and V is TRBV7-7; 8 positions match TRBD2. Per the germline V gene, CDR1 is SSHAT and CDR2 is FNYEAQ (reference sequence). There are 13 residues in the CDR3. Written as DNA, the CDR3 is TGTGCTAGCAGCCGGGCGGGGGGAGAGACCCAGTACTTC. It codes for CASSRAGGETQYF.

V gene TRBV29-1 combines with J gene TRBJ2-3; D not certain. The germline V gene encodes CDR1 SQVTM and CDR2 ANQGSEA. V was trimmed by 6 bases and J by 0 bases, leaving 10 bases between them. The CDR3 runs 13 residues. The CDR3 region has the DNA TGCAGCGTCTACAGTGCTAGCACAGATACGCAGTATTTT. Translated, it gives CSVYSASTDTQYF.

The table lists this clonotype with a few counts. The genes are TRBV7-2 and TRBJ1-5, with 8 bases lining up with TRBD1. CDR3 size: 15 residues. The V and J ends lost 6 bases and 5 bases, in that order; junction bases with no gene match: 9. CDR1 SGHTA and CDR2 FQGNSA come from the germline V gene. The CDR3 reads CASRPGQGHYQPQHF. The CDR3 DNA sequence: TGTGCCAGCAGACCCGGACAGGGACACTATCAGCCCCAGCATTTT.

This clonotype has only a few counts. The chain employs TRBV7-2 and TRBJ1-2; D unclear. Trimming stripped 1 base from V and 4 bases from J, with 16 bases between. The CDR3 totals 16 residues. Germline V gene data show CDR1 as SGHTA and CDR2 as FQGNSA. DNA of the CDR3: TGTGCCAGCAGCTTAGATTTTCGGTGGTCCGGCTATGGCTACACCTTC. It yields the protein CASSLDFRWSGYGYTF.

There are a few counts of this clonotype. The rearrangement links TRBV5-1 to TRBJ1-2; D gene unclear. The V end lost 0 bases, the J end lost 2 bases, and 8 bases lay between the germline ends. This CDR3 is built from 14 residues. Looked up from germline, CDR1 is SGHRS and CDR2 is YFSETQ. The CDR3 loop is CASSLAIGNYGYTF. In DNA form, the CDR3 reads TGCGCCAGCAGCTTGGCCATCGGGAACTATGGCTACACCTTC.

V gene TRBV7-8 combines with J gene TRBJ1-2, with unresolved D. The CDR3 runs 13 residues. Germline CDR1 and CDR2: SGHVS and FQNEAQ. V was cut by 2 bases and J by 2 bases, with 6 bases left in between. The DNA for the CDR3 is TGTGCCAGCAGCTTAACACAGAACTATGGCTACACCTTC. This sequence encodes CASSLTQNYGYTF.

The rearrangement uses TRBV7-9 and TRBJ2-7, with 9 bases matching TRBD2. The CDR3 consists of 15 residues. Trimming at V came to 6 bases and at J to 3 bases, leaving 9 bases not matched to a gene. Germline V lookup: CDR1 SEHNR, CDR2 FQNEAQ (reference sequence). CDR3 sequence reads: CASSPSAGGFYEQYF. The CDR3 region has the DNA TGTGCCAGCAGTCCCTCGGCGGGAGGGTTCTACGAGCAGTACTTC.

This chain connects TRBV6-5 to TRBJ2-3; TRBD1 matches at 9 bases. The CDR3 has 16 residues. The V and J ends lost 2 bases and 0 bases, in that order; junction bases with no gene match: 3. Germline assignment: CDR1 MNHEY and CDR2 SVGAGI. This chain's CDR3 is CASSYRDRVSTDTQYF. For the CDR3, the DNA is TGTGCCAGCAGTTACCGGGACAGGGTTAGCACAGATACGCAGTATTTT.

CDR3 residues: CASSFGGGDTDTQYF. Written as DNA, the CDR3 is TGTGCCAGCAGCTTCGGCGGGGGAGACACAGATACGCAGTATTTT. The chain couples TRBV7-3 to TRBJ2-3; TRBD2 aligns across 7 bases. There are 15 residues in the CDR3. V was clipped by 3 bases and J by 2 bases; unmatched bases: 5. The germline gives CDR1 SGHTA, CDR2 FQGTGA.

This clonotype was seen a few times. This rearrangement joins TRBV6-5 to TRBJ2-1, with D possibly matching TRBD2 (5 bases). CDR1 and CDR2 from the germline V gene are MNHEY and SVGAGI. Trimming took off 0 bases at V and 8 bases at J, with 14 bases between the two ends. There are 15 residues in the CDR3. CDR3 amino acids: CASSYSPGVGDEQFF. In nucleotides, the CDR3 is TGTGCCAGCAGTTACTCCCCCGGGGTTGGGGATGAGCAGTTCTTC.

This clonotype was picked up a small number of times. The CDR3 is CASSRIKGALGYTF. CDR3 coding DNA: TGTGCCAGCAGCCGCATCAAGGGGGCCCTGGGCTACACCTTC. The V and J genes are TRBV6-2 or TRBV6-3 and TRBJ1-2, with TRBD1 matching 7 bases. V lost 6 bases and J lost 8; bases outside the gene matches: 12. Germline V gene lookup returns CDR1 MNHEY and CDR2 SVGEGT. This CDR3 contains 14 residues.

The CDR3 is CARSGYYGYTF. The CDR3 DNA reads as TGTGCCAGAAGTGGCTACTATGGCTACACCTTC. V gene TRBV27 combines with J gene TRBJ1-2, with D unresolved. The CDR3 length is 11 residues. Germline V gene sequence: CDR1 MNHEY, CDR2 SMNVEV (reference sequence). With 9 bases removed from V and 3 bases from J, the gap between germline ends came to 8 bases.

This clonotype was counted between two and nine times. V and J are TRBV20-1 and TRBJ2-7, with 9 bases matching TRBD2. The junction had 9 bases not matched to a gene; V was cut back by 6 bases and J by 3 bases. Germline lookup yields CDR1 DFQATT and CDR2 SNEGSKA (reference sequence). There are 14 residues in the CDR3. CDR3 bases: TGCAGTGCCGATCGGCCTAGCGGGAACTACGAGCAGTACTTC. Its protein is CSADRPSGNYEQYF.

V is TRBV29-1 and J is TRBJ2-5, with 9 bases lining up with TRBD2. The CDR3 consists of 11 residues. Germline CDR1 SQVTM, CDR2 ANQGSEA. The V segment lost 8 bases and the J segment 5 bases; nucleotides outside the gene matches: 3. The CDR3 nucleotides read TGCAGCCCGAGCGGGGGGGAGACCCAGTACTTC. Protein sequence: CSPSGGETQYF.

This clonotype was seen more than once but under ten times. The V call is TRBV27, the J call TRBJ2-1; 10 positions match TRBD1. The CDR3 spans 17 residues. Germline V lookup: CDR1 MNHEY, CDR2 SMNVEV (reference sequence). Trimming removed 8 bases from V and 2 bases from J; junction bases left unmatched: 12. The chain's CDR3 is CASRNPRDRGTYNEQFF. The CDR3 DNA reads TGTGCCAGCCGCAATCCCCGGGACAGGGGCACCTACAATGAGCAGTTCTTC.

This clonotype was seen more than once but under ten times. V is TRBV5-1 and J is TRBJ2-7, with 8 positions matching TRBD2. The CDR3 is made up of 17 amino acids. The germline V gene encodes CDR1 SGHRS and CDR2 YFSETQ. Trimming took 2 bases from V and 2 from J; bases not matched to a gene: 12. Written as DNA, the CDR3 is TGCGCCAGCAGCTTAGGGAGTTCGGGGGGGGCGACCTACGAGCAGTACTTC. It translates to CASSLGSSGGATYEQYF.

This clonotype has more than one count but fewer than ten. V gene TRBV20-1 combines with J gene TRBJ2-1; 12 nucleotides match TRBD2. Unmatched junction bases numbered 9, after V lost 5 bases and J lost 7 bases. The CDR3 totals 15 residues. Germline V CDR1 and CDR2: DFQATT, SNEGSKA (reference sequence). CDR3 in amino acids: CSAERGLAGNNEQFF. In DNA, the CDR3 is TGCAGTGCTGAAAGAGGACTAGCGGGAAATAATGAGCAGTTCTTC.